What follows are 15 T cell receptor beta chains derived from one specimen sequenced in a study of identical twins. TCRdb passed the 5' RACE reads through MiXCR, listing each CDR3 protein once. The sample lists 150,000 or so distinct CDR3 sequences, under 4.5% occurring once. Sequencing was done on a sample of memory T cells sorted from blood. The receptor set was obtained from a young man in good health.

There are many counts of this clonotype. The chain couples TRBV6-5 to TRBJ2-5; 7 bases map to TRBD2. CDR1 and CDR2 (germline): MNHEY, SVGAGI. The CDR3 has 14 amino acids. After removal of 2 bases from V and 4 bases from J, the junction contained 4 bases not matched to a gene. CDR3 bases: TGTGCCAGCAGTTACGGACTAGGGAGAGAGACCCAGTACTTC. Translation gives CASSYGLGRETQYF.

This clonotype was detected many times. As DNA, the CDR3 is TGTGCCAGCAGCTTAGATCTAGCGGTCAATAGCTACGAGCAGTACGTC. Protein product: CASSLDLAVNSYEQYV. The chain links TRBV11-2 to TRBJ2-7, with TRBD2 matching over 7 bases. There are 16 residues in the CDR3. Unmatched junction bases numbered 8, after V lost 0 bases and J lost 3 bases. Germline V gene data show CDR1 as SGHAT and CDR2 as FQNNGV.

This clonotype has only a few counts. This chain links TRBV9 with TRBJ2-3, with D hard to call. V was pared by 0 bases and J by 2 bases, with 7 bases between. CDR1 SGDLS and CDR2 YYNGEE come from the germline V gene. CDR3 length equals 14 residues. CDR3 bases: TGTGCCAGCAGCGTAGCGGTATTCACAGATACGCAGTATTTT. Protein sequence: CASSVAVFTDTQYF. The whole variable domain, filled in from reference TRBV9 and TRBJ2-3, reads DSGVTQTPKHLITATGQRVTLRCSPRSGDLSVYWYQQSLDQGLQFLIQYYNGEERAKGNILERFSAQQFPDLHSELNLSSLELGDSALYFCASSVAVFTDTQYFGPGTRLTVL.

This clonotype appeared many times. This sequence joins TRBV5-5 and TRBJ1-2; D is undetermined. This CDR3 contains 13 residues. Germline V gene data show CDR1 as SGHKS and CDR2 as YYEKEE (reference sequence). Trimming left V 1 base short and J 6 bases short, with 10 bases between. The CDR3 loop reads CASSLSTIHGYTF. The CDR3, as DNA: TGTGCCAGCAGCTTGAGCACGATACATGGCTACACCTTC.

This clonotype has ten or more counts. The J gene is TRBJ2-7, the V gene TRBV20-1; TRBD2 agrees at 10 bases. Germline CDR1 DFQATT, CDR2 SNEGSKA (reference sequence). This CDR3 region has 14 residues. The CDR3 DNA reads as TGCAGGGATGACAGCGGGACTAGCGACTACGAGCAGTACGTC. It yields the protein CRDDSGTSDYEQYV.

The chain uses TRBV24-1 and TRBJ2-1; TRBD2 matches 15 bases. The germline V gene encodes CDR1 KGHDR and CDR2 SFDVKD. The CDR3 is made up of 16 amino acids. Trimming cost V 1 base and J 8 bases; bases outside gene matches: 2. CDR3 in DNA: TGTGCCACCAGTGATTTCGGACTAGCGGGGGGGGATGAGCAGTTCTTC. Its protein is CATSDFGLAGGDEQFF.

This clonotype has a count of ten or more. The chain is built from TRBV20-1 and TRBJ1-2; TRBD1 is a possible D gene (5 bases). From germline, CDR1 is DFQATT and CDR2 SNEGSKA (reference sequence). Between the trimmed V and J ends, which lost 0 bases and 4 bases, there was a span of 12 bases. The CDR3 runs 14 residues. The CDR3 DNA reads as TGCAGTGCTAGAGATCCGGCCAGGGCCTATGGCTACACCTTC. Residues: CSARDPARAYGYTF.

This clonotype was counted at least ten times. This CDR3 reads CASSLDHRSYEQYV. Written as DNA, the CDR3 is TGTGCCAGCAGCTTAGACCACAGATCCTACGAGCAGTACGTC. The rearrangement links TRBV7-2 to TRBJ2-7; D gene ambiguous. The CDR3 runs to 14 residues. Between the trimmed V and J ends, which lost 1 base and 1 base, there was a span of 8 bases. The V gene's germline CDR1 is SGHTA and CDR2 FQGNSA.

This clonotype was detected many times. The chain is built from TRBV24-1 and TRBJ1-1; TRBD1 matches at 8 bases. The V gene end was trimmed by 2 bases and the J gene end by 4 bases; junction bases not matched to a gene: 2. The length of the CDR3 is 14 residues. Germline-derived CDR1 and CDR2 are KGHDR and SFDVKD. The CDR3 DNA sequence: TGTGCCACCAGTGATTCTACAGGGGGCACTGAAGCTTTCTTT. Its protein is CATSDSTGGTEAFF.

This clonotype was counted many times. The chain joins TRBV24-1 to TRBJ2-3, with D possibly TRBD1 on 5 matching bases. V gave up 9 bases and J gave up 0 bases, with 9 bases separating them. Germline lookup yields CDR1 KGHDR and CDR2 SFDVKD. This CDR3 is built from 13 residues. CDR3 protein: CATSRQSTDTQYF. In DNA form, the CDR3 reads TGTGCCACCTCGAGACAGAGCACAGATACGCAGTATTTT.

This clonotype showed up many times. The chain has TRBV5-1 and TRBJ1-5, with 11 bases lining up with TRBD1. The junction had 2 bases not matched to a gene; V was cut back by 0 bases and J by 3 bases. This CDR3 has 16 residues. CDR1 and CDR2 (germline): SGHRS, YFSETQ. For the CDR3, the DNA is TGCGCCAGCAGCTTGGGGACAGGGGGCTTCAATCAGCCCCAGCATTTT. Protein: CASSLGTGGFNQPQHF.

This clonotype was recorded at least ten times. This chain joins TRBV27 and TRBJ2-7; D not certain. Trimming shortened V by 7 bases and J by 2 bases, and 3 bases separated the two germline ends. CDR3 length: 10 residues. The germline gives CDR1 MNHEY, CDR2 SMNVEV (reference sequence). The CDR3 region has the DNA TGTGCCAGCACAACCTACGAGCAGTACGTC. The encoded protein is CASTTYEQYV.

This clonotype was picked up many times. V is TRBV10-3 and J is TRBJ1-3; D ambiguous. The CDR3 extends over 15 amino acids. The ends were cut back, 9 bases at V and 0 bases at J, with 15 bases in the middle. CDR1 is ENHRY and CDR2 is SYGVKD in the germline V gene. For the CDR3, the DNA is TGTGCCATAAGAGACCAAGCAAACTCTGGAAACACCATATATTTT. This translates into CAIRDQANSGNTIYF.

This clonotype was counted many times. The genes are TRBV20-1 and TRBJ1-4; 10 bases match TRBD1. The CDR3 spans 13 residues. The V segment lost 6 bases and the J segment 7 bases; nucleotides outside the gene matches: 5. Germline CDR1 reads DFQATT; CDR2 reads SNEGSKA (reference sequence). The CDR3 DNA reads TGCAGTGCCTTGGACAGGGGGAGTGAAAAACTGTTTTTT. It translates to CSALDRGSEKLFF.

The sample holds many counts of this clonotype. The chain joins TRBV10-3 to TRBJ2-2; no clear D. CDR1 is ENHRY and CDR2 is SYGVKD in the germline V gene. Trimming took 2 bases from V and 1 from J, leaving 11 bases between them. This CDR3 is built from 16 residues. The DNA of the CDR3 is TGTGCCATCAGTGAGGTTGGCGAGAGGAACACCGGGGAGCTGTTTTTT. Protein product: CAISEVGERNTGELFF.